The sequence of this T cell receptor beta chain was determined in a study of blood T cell repertoires in COVID-19 (dated by TCRdb to the early 2020s). Study-level background: Samples from collaborators originated in the United States, Italy and Spain and spanned both the acute and convalescent phases of COVID-19. The material from the prospective study consisted of cDNA or gDNA derived from T cells, B-cell-depleted T cells, or PBMCs. Subjects who had been exposed to COVID-19, were actively infected with it, or had recovered from it provided the deeply sampled blood TCRbeta repertoires that made up the dataset. The repertoires were released in a freely available public database intended as a resource for research on the immune response to SARS-CoV-2. Samples were obtained from the ongoing ImmuneRACE study (first 160 participants) and from 950 to 1,500 subjects provided by 6 global collaborators. Sample metadata almost always included a de-identified subject ID, COVID-19 status, age in years and sex. Where available, HLA class I and class II types were taken from metadata supplied by the sample provider and were not determined by assay-based typing.

Collaborating institutions collected whole blood in K2EDTA tubes following their own protocols. For TCRbeta analysis, collaborators shipped samples as frozen whole blood, isolated PBMCs, or DNA extracted from either of those sample types. Concerning this clone: The specificity of this receptor is unknown. No quality values exist for individual bases; no much larger clone is one base distant.

Paper-wide results and their limitations: The quantity of clinical and demographic metadata differed by source and by participant and was supplied without curation.

TCRbeta CDR3 regions were amplified from genomic DNA using the immunoSEQ Assay, a bias-controlled multiplex PCR. The paper's data handling went like this. The number of nucleated cells in each sample was estimated from the amplification of reference gene primers within the assay. To quantify the absolute abundance of each unique TCRbeta CDR3 rearrangement, sequence reads were collapsed and filtered. For each sample, productive Simpson clonality was calculated as the square root of Simpson's diversity index over productive rearrangements. In its TCRdb copy, this immuneACCESS table keeps in-frame sequences only and misses some clones. Where compared with another copy, unresolved V genes explain less than half of these, and the others have no known cause. V, J and clone size reflect that table, while D and trimming were determined from the DNA. Here the sample has tens of thousands of clones; around 90% occur a single time. Jointly, the top ten make up roughly 29% of the sample.

The V end loses 1 base and the J end loses 0 bases, and a stretch of 13 bases separates them. From cysteine to phenylalanine, the CDR3 is 17 amino acids long. Only the CDR3 DNA is retained, 51 bases long and in frame from the first base. Via the germline V gene (reference sequence), CDR1 is SEHNR and CDR2 FQNEAQ. This TCR was sampled from an older woman with active COVID-19. The sample comprised peripheral blood. The rearrangement joined TRBV7-9 to TRBJ1-3, and possibly TRBD1, on 6 matching bases. The CDR3 amino acid sequence is: CASSLVNQGYSGNTIYF. The DNA sequence is as follows: TGTGCCAGCAGCTTAGTAAACCAGGGGTACTCTGGAAACACCATATATTTT.